Following are 16 T cell receptor beta chains from one sample sequenced in a study of cytomegalovirus exposure and HLA in healthy donors. With 60 Vbeta and 13 Jbeta primers, the PCR was carried out. Some clones are missing from TCRdb's copy, which holds only in-frame ones; the method was immunoSEQ multiplex PCR. The repertoire includes about 98,000 clones, about 80% of them detected once, and about a tenth sits in the top ten. The sequenced sample consisted of PBMCs. Receptor source: a man younger than 35 in good health and CMV-seropositive.

The chain carries TRBV27 and TRBJ1-1; TRBD1 aligns across 10 bases. The length of the CDR3 is 15 residues. Germline assignment: CDR1 MNHEY and CDR2 SMNVEV (reference sequence). Trimming removed 4 bases from V and 3 bases from J; junction bases left unmatched: 5. The CDR3 region is CASSSIGTGDTEAFF. The DNA for the CDR3 is TGTGCCAGCAGTTCCATTGGGACAGGGGACACTGAAGCTTTCTTT.

The CDR3 sequence: CATSINRGLGGYTF. The CDR3 bases are TGTGCCACCAGCATAAACAGGGGGCTGGGTGGCTACACCTTC. V usage is TRBV15 and J usage is TRBJ1-2; 9 bases are a match to TRBD1. Unmatched junction bases numbered 7, after V lost 4 bases and J lost 7 bases. The CDR3 length is 14 residues. Germline CDR1 is LNHNV and CDR2 is YYDKDF (reference sequence).

J is TRBJ1-2 and V is TRBV28, with a tentative D call TRBD1 (5 bases). Per the germline V gene, CDR1 is MDHEN and CDR2 is SYDVKM. The V gene lost 5 bases and the J gene lost 3 bases, with 16 bases spanning the gap. The CDR3 is made up of 15 amino acids. The CDR3 coding sequence is TGTGCCAGCAGTAACATGGGCGGGGGAGACTATGGCTACACCTTC. Translated: CASSNMGGGDYGYTF.

This chain joins TRBV14 and TRBJ2-2; 9 nucleotides agree with TRBD1. Germline V gene lookup returns CDR1 SGHDN and CDR2 FVKESK. The V segment lost 4 bases and the J segment 4 bases; nucleotides outside the gene matches: 4. The CDR3 is 15 amino acids. The CDR3 DNA follows: TGTGCCAGCAGCCTAGGGACAGGGAGCACCGGGGAGCTGTTTTTT. This sequence encodes CASSLGTGSTGELFF.

The chain carries TRBV5-4 and TRBJ1-1, with D tentatively TRBD1 (6 bases). The germline gives CDR1 SGHNT, CDR2 YYREEE (reference sequence). This CDR3 spans 16 amino acids. V dropped 3 bases and J dropped 2 bases, with 17 bases sitting between them. This chain's CDR3 is CASSSEAQGKNTEAFF. The CDR3 bases are TGTGCCAGCAGCTCGGAAGCCCAGGGGAAAAACACTGAAGCTTTCTTT.

The V and J genes are TRBV15 and TRBJ2-1; 7 nucleotides agree with TRBD1. V dropped 5 bases and J dropped 6; count of bases not matched to a gene: 4. The CDR3 is 13 amino acids. Germline V gene sequence: CDR1 LNHNV, CDR2 YYDKDF (reference sequence). The CDR3 reads CATSEDRANEQFF. CDR3 nucleotide sequence: TGTGCCACCAGCGAAGACAGGGCCAATGAGCAGTTCTTC.

This clone was found many times. The V gene is TRBV7-6, the J gene TRBJ1-6; TRBD1 matches at 9 bases. V shed 6 bases, J shed 5 bases, and the junction held 8 bases outside the gene matches. This CDR3 comprises 16 residues. Germline V gene data show CDR1 as SGHVS and CDR2 as FNYEAQ. This CDR3 reads CASSHTGTGNNSPLHF. The CDR3 bases are TGTGCCAGCAGTCATACCGGGACAGGGAATAATTCACCCCTCCACTTT.

V is TRBV2 and J is TRBJ1-2; maybe TRBD1 (6 bases). The CDR3 is made up of 19 amino acids. Between the trimmed V and J ends, which lost 3 bases and 7 bases, there was a span of 30 bases. Germline values: CDR1 SNHLY, CDR2 FYNNEI. The CDR3 nucleotides are TGTGCCAGCAGTGATCATGGTTGGGGGGCGGGGGAAGTCTCCGGTGGCTACACCTTC. Translating it yields CASSDHGWGAGEVSGGYTF.

V gene TRBV12-2 combines with J gene TRBJ1-3; no DNA check was done on the table's D call, TRBD1. TRBV12-2 corresponds to a pseudogene. The CDR3 runs to 14 residues. The CDR3 DNA reads as TGTGCAAGTCAACAGGCCTGCTCTGGAAACACCATATATTTT. Its protein is CASQQACSGNTIYF.

The V and J genes are TRBV9 and TRBJ1-3, with D perhaps TRBD1 (5 bases). Germline CDR1 and CDR2: SGDLS and YYNGEE. This CDR3 has 17 amino acids. V was pared by 0 bases and J by 2 bases, with 15 bases between. In DNA, the CDR3 is TGTGCCAGCAGCGTAGAAGCTGACAGACGTACTGGAAACACCATATATTTT. Translation: CASSVEADRRTGNTIYF.

The CDR3 sequence: CASSSLGGNYEQYF. The CDR3 DNA reads as TGTGCCAGCAGTTCACTGGGGGGAAACTACGAGCAGTACTTC. This chain links TRBV27 with TRBJ2-7; a weak D match, TRBD2 (6 bases). V was shortened by 4 bases and J by 3 bases, with 13 bases between the two germline ends. The length of the CDR3 is 14 residues. CDR1 and CDR2 from the germline V gene are MNHEY and SMNVEV (reference sequence).

This clone was counted between two and nine times. The chain is built from TRBV5-6 and TRBJ1-1; 9 bases map to TRBD1. This CDR3 is 15 amino acids long. V trimming: 2 bases; J trimming: 6 bases; junction bases outside the gene matches: 8. Germline V lookup: CDR1 SGHDT, CDR2 YYEEEE. CDR3 protein: CASSFGGQGDPEAFF. CDR3 in DNA: TGTGCCAGCAGCTTCGGGGGACAGGGAGACCCTGAAGCTTTCTTT.

This clone was found once. V gene TRBV29-1 combines with J gene TRBJ2-7, with D perhaps matching TRBD2 (5 bases). V lost 6 bases to trimming and J lost 2 bases, with 14 bases between them. This CDR3 comprises 13 residues. Germline CDR1 is SQVTM and CDR2 is ANQGSEA. The CDR3 is CSVAGRQTYEQYF. The CDR3 DNA reads as TGCAGCGTGGCTGGGAGACAAACCTACGAGCAGTACTTC.

This clone was counted only a few times. V usage is TRBV19 and J usage is TRBJ1-1; 8 bases are a match to TRBD1. Looked up from germline, CDR1 is LNHDA and CDR2 is SQIVND (reference sequence). The CDR3 consists of 15 residues. J was trimmed by 5 bases and V by 5 bases; bases with no gene match: 10. Here the CDR3 reads CASSDPGGSRTEAFF. The CDR3 DNA sequence: TGTGCCAGTAGTGACCCAGGGGGCTCTCGTACTGAAGCTTTCTTT. Variable domain in full (rest from reference TRBV19 and TRBJ1-1): DGGITQSPKYLFRKEGQNVTLSCEQNLNHDAMYWYRQDPGQGLRLIYYSQIVNDFQKGDIAEGYSVSREKKESFPLTVTSAQKNPTAFYLCASSDPGGSRTEAFFGQGTRLTVV.

This clone was detected only once. This chain connects TRBV15 to TRBJ1-3, with a tentative D call TRBD1 (5 bases). V lost 1 base and J 4 bases, leaving 8 bases between the germline ends. CDR1 and CDR2 (germline): LNHNV, YYDKDF (reference sequence). The CDR3 sequence is 14 residues long. DNA for the CDR3: TGTGCCACCAGCAGAGGGGCAGGGGGAAACACCATATATTTT. Translation gives CATSRGAGGNTIYF.

This sequence joins TRBV7-8 and TRBJ2-3; D is possibly TRBD2 (5 bases). V lost 2 bases, J lost 8 bases, and 5 bases lay in between. This CDR3 spans 11 amino acids. The germline gives CDR1 SGHVS, CDR2 FQNEAQ. CDR3 amino acids: CASSLRGTQYF. CDR3 sequence (DNA): TGTGCCAGCAGCTTACGGGGTACGCAGTATTTT.